The 12 T cell receptor beta chains listed next were all sequenced from one sample in a study of blood T cell repertoires in COVID-19 (dated by TCRdb to the early 2020s). Receptors were amplified or captured by the immunoSEQ multiplex PCR assay. Imported from immuneACCESS, the table was reduced by TCRdb to in-frame sequences with V and J called. These copies leave out some clones; in studies compared against another copy, an unresolved V gene accounts for under half, and the cause of the remainder is not known. A total of approximately 89,000 clones appear in this sample, around four fifths of them only once. The top ten clones comprise 10% to 15% of the sample. The source material was peripheral blood. These receptors came from a woman aged 70-85 years with active or convalescent COVID-19.

V usage is TRBV6-6 and J usage is TRBJ1-1; maybe TRBD1 (6 bases). The V end was cut by 0 bases, the J end by 5 bases, with 7 bases between. The CDR3 consists of 13 residues. From germline, CDR1 is MNHNY and CDR2 SVGAGI (reference sequence). CDR3 protein: CASSYSRGTEAFF. The CDR3 DNA is TGTGCCAGCAGTTACTCGAGGGGGACTGAAGCTTTCTTT.

The chain combines TRBV6-6 with TRBJ2-7, with TRBD1 as a possible D gene (5 bases). Trimming removed 2 bases at V and 2 bases at J, with 13 bases between. The CDR3 is made up of 15 amino acids. Per germline, CDR1 MNHNY and CDR2 SVGAGI (reference sequence). The CDR3 region is CASSYGAVSAYEQYF. The CDR3, as DNA: TGTGCCAGCAGTTACGGGGCAGTCTCCGCCTACGAGCAGTACTTC.

The V call is TRBV4-3, the J call TRBJ1-3; no clear D gene. Trimming took 0 bases from V and 4 from J, leaving 4 bases between them. CDR3 length equals 13 residues. Germline CDR1 reads LGHNA; CDR2 reads YSLEER. This chain's CDR3 is CASSQELGNTIYF. In nucleotides, the CDR3 is TGCGCCAGCAGCCAAGAACTCGGAAACACCATATATTTT.

V usage is TRBV2 and J usage is TRBJ1-5; TRBD1 is a possible D gene (6 bases). Trimming stripped 5 bases from V and 7 bases from J, with 15 bases between. The CDR3 runs 14 residues. The germline V gene encodes CDR1 SNHLY and CDR2 FYNNEI. The DNA for the CDR3 is TGTGCCAGCAGTACTACAGGGATTCGGCAGCCCCAGCATTTT. Protein sequence: CASSTTGIRQPQHF.

The chain is built from TRBV29-1 and TRBJ1-1, with 7 bases identical to TRBD1. Germline lookup yields CDR1 SQVTM and CDR2 ANQGSEA. This CDR3 is built from 13 residues. Trimming cost V 4 bases and J 2 bases; bases outside gene matches: 4. CDR3 loop: CSVVTGANTEAFF. CDR3 nucleotides: TGCAGCGTTGTAACAGGGGCTAACACTGAAGCTTTCTTT.

This clone has just a few counts. The chain links TRBV29-1 to TRBJ1-4, with D maybe TRBD1 (5 bases). This CDR3 is built from 12 residues. CDR1 and CDR2 (germline): SQVTM, ANQGSEA. The V end was cut by 3 bases, the J end by 5 bases, with 7 bases between. Written as DNA, the CDR3 is TGCAGCGTTGACCAGGGAAATGAAAAACTGTTTTTT. Residues: CSVDQGNEKLFF.

This chain uses TRBV11-2 with TRBJ2-7; tentatively, D is TRBD1 (6 bases). This CDR3 has 13 amino acids. V lost 3 bases and J 1 base, leaving 7 bases between the germline ends. Germline assignment: CDR1 SGHAT and CDR2 FQNNGV. CDR3 loop: CASSFTGSYEQYF. As DNA, the CDR3 is TGTGCCAGCAGCTTCACAGGGTCCTACGAGCAGTACTTC.

This chain joins TRBV3-1 (or the pseudogene TRBV3-2) and TRBJ1-1; D is unresolved. The CDR3 spans 13 residues. Trimming pared 1 base from V and 4 bases from J, leaving 7 bases between. From germline, CDR1 is LGHDT and CDR2 YNNKEL (reference sequence). CDR3 amino acids: CASSQVSGTEAFF. The CDR3 DNA reads TGTGCCAGCAGCCAAGTATCAGGCACTGAAGCTTTCTTT.

The gene calls are TRBV14 and TRBJ1-2; possible D gene TRBD1, 5 bases. The length of the CDR3 is 16 residues. Trimming stripped 1 base from V and 0 bases from J, with 12 bases between. CDR1 is SGHDN and CDR2 is FVKESK in the germline V gene. The CDR3 DNA reads as TGTGCCAGCAGCCAAGGGGGGGGATGGACTAACTATGGCTACACCTTC. This encodes CASSQGGGWTNYGYTF.

The rearrangement links TRBV7-7 to TRBJ2-3; 7 bases agree with TRBD1. The length of the CDR3 is 15 residues. Germline CDR1 reads SSHAT; CDR2 reads FNYEAQ (reference sequence). V gave up 3 bases and J gave up 2 bases; unmatched junction bases: 5. The CDR3 protein is CASSLGQIPTDTQYF. The CDR3 nucleotides are TGTGCCAGCAGCTTGGGACAGATCCCCACAGATACGCAGTATTTT.

The V call is TRBV15, the J call TRBJ1-2; D is unresolved. This CDR3 has 15 amino acids. Germline V lookup: CDR1 LNHNV, CDR2 YYDKDF (reference sequence). V was trimmed by 0 bases and J by 8 bases, leaving 16 bases between them. CDR3 in DNA: TGTGCCACCAGCAGAGAGGTTGTGCGAGTCAAGGGCTACACCTTC. It encodes CATSREVVRVKGYTF.

In nucleotides, the CDR3 is TGTGCCAGCAGACATGATTGGGGCTACACCTTC. It is translated as CASRHDWGYTF. This chain connects TRBV28 to TRBJ1-2; D call uncertain. Trimming took off 6 bases at V and 8 bases at J, with 10 bases between the two ends. The length of the CDR3 is 11 residues. Germline values: CDR1 MDHEN, CDR2 SYDVKM.